The 20 T cell receptor beta chains below were found in one sample sequenced in a study of T cells in Graves' hyperthyroidism and ophthalmopathy. Amplified TCR beta CDR3 regions came from RNA transcripts. First-round RT-PCR of the TCR CDR3 relied on the HTBI primer set. From the multiplex PCR reads, TCRdb called clonotypes with MiXCR, one entry per CDR3 protein. Counted here are 300,000 or so distinct CDR3 sequences, 15% to 20% occurring once; the ten biggest clones make up 45% to 50%. The source material was blood. The receptors stem from a woman aged 50 to 60 with Graves' hyperthyroidism.

This clonotype has only a few counts. The chain joins TRBV2 to TRBJ2-3, with a weak D call TRBD2 (6 bases). V lost 11 bases and J lost 1, with 16 bases in between. Germline values: CDR1 SNHLY, CDR2 FYNNEI. There are 14 residues in the CDR3. The CDR3 sequence is CAGRGRGGTDTQYF. DNA for the CDR3: TGTGCCGGCCGCGGGCGCGGGGGCACAGATACGCAGTATTTT.

J is TRBJ2-2 and V is TRBV10-2; tentatively, D is TRBD2 (6 bases). Trimming took 10 bases from V and 1 from J, leaving 19 bases between them. Germline CDR1 is WSHSY and CDR2 is SAAADI. The CDR3 is made up of 16 amino acids. The CDR3 DNA reads TGCGCCACCGAGGACGGGGGAGGAATGAACACCGGGGAGCTGTTTTTT. Translated: CATEDGGGMNTGELFF.

This clonotype was counted a single time. This chain connects TRBV4-2 to TRBJ2-7; tentative D call: TRBD2 (5 bases). Trimming removed 1 base at V and 1 base at J, with 8 bases between. CDR3 length: 14 amino acids. The V gene's germline CDR1 is LGHNA and CDR2 YNFKEQ. CDR3 region: CASSQGTSSYEQYV. CDR3 DNA sequence: TGTGCCAGCAGCCAAGGGACTTCGTCCTACGAGCAGTACGTC.

V gene TRBV11-2 combines with J gene TRBJ2-7, with 7 positions matching TRBD2. Germline lookup yields CDR1 SGHAT and CDR2 FQNNGV. The junction had 8 bases not matched to a gene; V was cut back by 5 bases and J by 4 bases. The CDR3 covers 14 residues. The DNA for the CDR3 is TGTGCCAGCAGCCCCTGGGGGGGTTCTTACGAGCAGTACGTC. Translation gives CASSPWGGSYEQYV.

A few counts support this clonotype. V usage is TRBV7-2 and J usage is TRBJ1-1; D is perhaps TRBD1 (6 bases). This CDR3 spans 13 amino acids. Germline V gene lookup returns CDR1 SGHTA and CDR2 FQGNSA. Trimming removed 3 bases from V and 4 bases from J, with 9 bases in between. The CDR3, as DNA: TGTGCCAGCAGCTTTACAGGGAGCACTGAAGCTTTCTTT. Amino acids: CASSFTGSTEAFF.

Turning to this clonotype: A much larger clone differs by one base, so this may be a read error. The chain employs TRBV7-6 and TRBJ2-3, with 8 bases aligning to TRBD2. Germline loops: CDR1 SGHVS, CDR2 FNYEAQ. The junction had 3 bases not matched to a gene; V was cut back by 0 bases and J by 1 base. The CDR3 covers 16 residues. CDR3 nucleotide sequence: TGTGCCAGCAGCTTAGCTGCGACTAGCGGCACAGATACGCAGTATTTT. This translates into CASSLAATSGTDTQYF.

The rearrangement joins TRBV20-1 to TRBJ1-1; no clear D gene. The CDR3 runs to 13 residues. Trimming left V 2 bases short and J 7 bases short, with 14 bases between. Germline CDR1 DFQATT, CDR2 SNEGSKA (reference sequence). This chain's CDR3 is CSARFLGGREAFF. The CDR3 nucleotides are TGCAGTGCTAGATTCCTTGGAGGGCGTGAAGCTTTCTTT.

There are a few counts of this clonotype. This chain uses TRBV6-1 with TRBJ2-5; no definite D call. This CDR3 contains 14 residues. Germline V lookup: CDR1 MNHNS, CDR2 SASEGT. Trimming shortened V by 10 bases and J by 5 bases, and 20 bases separated the two germline ends. The DNA of the CDR3 is TGTGCCACCCGCCCCCGCGAGTTTGGGGAGACCCAGTACTTC. Amino acids: CATRPREFGETQYF.

The chain couples TRBV19 to TRBJ1-4, with D possibly being TRBD1 (6 bases). The CDR3 has 18 amino acids. CDR1 and CDR2 (germline): LNHDA, SQIVND (reference sequence). V lost 10 bases and J lost 0, with 24 bases in between. CDR3 sequence reads: CATTPLGQGPATNEKLFF. Here the CDR3 DNA reads TGTGCCACCACACCGCTCGGGCAGGGGCCGGCAACTAATGAAAAACTGTTTTTT.

This clonotype was seen more than once but under ten times. Here the CDR3 DNA reads TGTGCCAGCAGCCAAGAAGGTGTCGGGATTAATGAGCAGTTCTTC. It specifies CASSQEGVGINEQFF. The rearrangement uses TRBV3-1 and TRBJ2-1; TRBD2 is a possible D gene (5 bases). Germline lookup yields CDR1 LGHDT and CDR2 YNNKEL (reference sequence). There are 15 residues in the CDR3. V was shortened by 0 bases and J by 7 bases, with 13 bases between the two germline ends.

This clonotype showed up just a few times. The chain links TRBV9 to TRBJ1-5; D is uncertain. CDR1 and CDR2 from the germline V gene are SGDLS and YYNGEE. The CDR3 runs 14 residues. V shed 0 bases and J shed 1 base, with 5 bases lying between them. CDR3 DNA: TGTGCCAGCAGCGTAGGGCAGAGCAATCAGCCCCAGCATTTT. Amino acid sequence: CASSVGQSNQPQHF.

The J gene is TRBJ2-5, the V gene TRBV19, with a tentative D call TRBD1 (6 bases). The germline V gene encodes CDR1 LNHDA and CDR2 SQIVND (reference sequence). V lost 3 bases and J lost 5, with 13 bases in between. The CDR3 consists of 14 residues. The DNA for the CDR3 is TGTGCCAGTAGTATCGGCAGGGGAATGGAGACCCAGTACTTC. Translating it yields CASSIGRGMETQYF.

This clonotype was recorded at least ten times. This chain uses TRBV18 with TRBJ1-2; no reliable D call. V lost 3 bases, J lost 5 bases, and 10 bases lay in between. Germline V gene sequence: CDR1 KGHSH, CDR2 LQKENI. This CDR3 spans 13 amino acids. CDR3 protein: CASSPSGRYGYTF. CDR3 sequence (DNA): TGTGCCAGCTCACCTTCCGGGAGATATGGCTACACCTTC.

This clonotype was recorded once. A much larger clone lies one base from this, so it may be a read error. V is TRBV12-3 or TRBV12-4 and J is TRBJ2-1; D perhaps matches TRBD1 (6 bases). The V end lost 6 bases, the J end lost 3 bases, and 12 bases lay between the germline ends. CDR3 size: 14 residues. In DNA, the CDR3 is TGTGCCAGCAGGGACAGTAGCTTCTACAATGAGCAGTTCTTC. Its protein is CASRDSSFYNEQFF.

This clonotype has a handful of counts. The V and J genes are TRBV7-2 and TRBJ1-1; the D gene is possibly TRBD1 (5 bases). V was clipped by 5 bases and J by 0 bases, with 16 bases between them. Germline loops: CDR1 SGHTA, CDR2 FQGNSA. The CDR3 sequence is 16 residues long. The DNA for the CDR3 is TGTGCCAGCAGCCTTAAACCGGGACCCTTGAACACTGAAGCTTTCTTT. Translating gives CASSLKPGPLNTEAFF.

The V and J genes are TRBV28 and TRBJ2-3, with 7 bases that match TRBD1. J was trimmed by 5 bases and V by 4 bases; bases with no gene match: 12. The CDR3 runs 16 residues. From germline, CDR1 is MDHEN and CDR2 SYDVKM. CDR3 loop: CASSSPRQGFQDTQYF. The CDR3 DNA is TGTGCCAGCAGTTCCCCCCGACAGGGCTTTCAAGATACGCAGTATTTT.

The V gene is TRBV12-3 or TRBV12-4, the J gene TRBJ1-3; D perhaps matches TRBD1 (6 bases). The V and J ends lost 4 bases and 0 bases respectively, with 19 bases between them. The CDR3 runs to 18 residues. The CDR3 loop reads CASSYSSRGPNSGNTIYF. The CDR3 DNA follows: TGTGCCAGCAGTTACTCCTCCCGGGGGCCGAACTCTGGAAACACCATATATTTT.

With respect to this clonotype: Just one base apart from a much larger clone, this may be a read error. The genes are TRBV20-1 and TRBJ2-4, with D uncertain. Trimming took 6 bases from V and 8 from J, leaving 14 bases between them. Looked up from germline, CDR1 is DFQATT and CDR2 is SNEGSKA (reference sequence). CDR3 length: 12 amino acids. For the CDR3, the DNA is TGCAGTGCCCCGGGCGAGAGGTACATTCAGTACTTC. Translating gives CSAPGERYIQYF.

This clonotype has at least ten counts. This chain connects TRBV12-3 or TRBV12-4 to TRBJ2-4; D might be TRBD2 (5 bases). The CDR3 extends over 14 amino acids. Trimming removed 6 bases at V and 8 bases at J, with 17 bases between. The CDR3 loop reads CASSSLGMRDIQYF. Here the CDR3 DNA reads TGTGCCAGCAGCTCGCTCGGGATGAGGGACATTCAGTACTTC.

This clonotype was seen just once. This chain joins TRBV5-1 and TRBJ2-2, with 8 nucleotides matching TRBD1. The CDR3 contains 15 residues. Per germline, CDR1 SGHRS and CDR2 YFSETQ. V lost 4 bases and J lost 7; bases outside the gene matches: 9. CDR3 nucleotides: TGCGCCAGCAGCCGACGGACAGGGTCCGGCGGGGAGCTGTTTTTT. It specifies CASSRRTGSGGELFF.